The 2 T cell receptor beta chains below were found in one sample sequenced in a study of identical twins. TCRdb passed the 5' RACE reads through MiXCR, listing each CDR3 protein once. Found here are approximately 210,000 distinct CDR3 sequences, approximately 15% of them singletons; the top ten hold 35% to 45%. This same sample was also taken into another study, of T cells expressing NK-cell markers.

The sequencing input was CD8+ T cells sorted from blood. These receptors came from a woman aged 18 to 35 in good health.

V gene TRBV20-1 combines with J gene TRBJ2-6; no firm D call. The V end was cut by 1 base, the J end by 0 bases, with 7 bases between. This CDR3 region has 15 residues. Germline V CDR1 and CDR2: DFQATT, SNEGSKA (reference sequence). CDR3 DNA sequence: TGCAGTGCTAGAGTCCCCACCTCTGGGGCCAACGTCCTGACTTTC. The encoded protein is CSARVPTSGANVLTF.

The chain couples TRBV12-3 or TRBV12-4 to TRBJ2-7, with D possibly TRBD2 on 6 matching bases. There are 15 residues in the CDR3. The V end was cut by 4 bases, the J end by 2 bases, with 15 bases between. The CDR3 protein is CASSSYSGGAYEQYF. As DNA, the CDR3 is TGTGCCAGCAGTTCTTACTCTGGAGGGGCCTACGAGCAGTACTTC.